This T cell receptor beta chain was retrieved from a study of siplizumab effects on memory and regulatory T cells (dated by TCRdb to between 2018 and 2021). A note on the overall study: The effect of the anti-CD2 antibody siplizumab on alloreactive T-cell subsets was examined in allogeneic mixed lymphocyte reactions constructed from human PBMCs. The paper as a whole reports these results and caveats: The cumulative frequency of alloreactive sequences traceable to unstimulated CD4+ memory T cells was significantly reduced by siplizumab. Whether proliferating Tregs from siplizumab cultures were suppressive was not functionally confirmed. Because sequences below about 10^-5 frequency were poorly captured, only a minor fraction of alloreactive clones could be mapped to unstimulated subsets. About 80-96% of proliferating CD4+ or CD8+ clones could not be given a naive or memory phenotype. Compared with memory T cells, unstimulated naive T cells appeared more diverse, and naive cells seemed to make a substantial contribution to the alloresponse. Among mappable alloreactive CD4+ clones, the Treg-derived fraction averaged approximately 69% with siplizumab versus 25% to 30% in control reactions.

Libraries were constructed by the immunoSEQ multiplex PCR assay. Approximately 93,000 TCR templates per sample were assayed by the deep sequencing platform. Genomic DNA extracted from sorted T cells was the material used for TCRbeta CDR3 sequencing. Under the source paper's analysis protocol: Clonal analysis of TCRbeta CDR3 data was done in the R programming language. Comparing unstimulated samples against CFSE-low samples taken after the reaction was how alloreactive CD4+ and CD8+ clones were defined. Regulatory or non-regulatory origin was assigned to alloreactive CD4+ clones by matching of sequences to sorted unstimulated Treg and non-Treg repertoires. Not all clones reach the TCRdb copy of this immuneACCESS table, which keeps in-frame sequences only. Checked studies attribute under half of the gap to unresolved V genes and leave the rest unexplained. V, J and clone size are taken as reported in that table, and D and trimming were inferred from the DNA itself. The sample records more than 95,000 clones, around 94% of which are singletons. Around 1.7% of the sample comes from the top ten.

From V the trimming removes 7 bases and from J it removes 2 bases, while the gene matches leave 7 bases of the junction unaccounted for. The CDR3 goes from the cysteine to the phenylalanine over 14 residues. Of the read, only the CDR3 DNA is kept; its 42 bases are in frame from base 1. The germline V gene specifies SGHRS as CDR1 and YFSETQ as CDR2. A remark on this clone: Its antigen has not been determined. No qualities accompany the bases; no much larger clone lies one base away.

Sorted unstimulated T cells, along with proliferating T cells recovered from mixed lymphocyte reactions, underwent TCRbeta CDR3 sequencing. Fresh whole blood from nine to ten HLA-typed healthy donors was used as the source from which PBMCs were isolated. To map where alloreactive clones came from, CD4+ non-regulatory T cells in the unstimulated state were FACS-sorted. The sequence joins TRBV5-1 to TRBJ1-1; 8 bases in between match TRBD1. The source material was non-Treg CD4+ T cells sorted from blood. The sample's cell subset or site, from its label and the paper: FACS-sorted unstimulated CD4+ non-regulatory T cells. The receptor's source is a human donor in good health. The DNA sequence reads TGCGCCAGCGGAACAGGGGGGTTAAACACTGAAGCTTTCTTT. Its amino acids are CASGTGGLNTEAFF.